These 9 T cell receptor beta chains were sequenced from one sample in a study of regulatory T cells in long-lasting Graves disease. The sample's time point: newly diagnosed GD, antithyroid drugs for less than 3 months. From RNA extracted from PBMCs, the TCR library was made. Investigators prepared the TCR beta libraries by applying iRepertoire HTBI primers and Arm-PCR of CDR3 regions. TCRdb ran MiXCR on the multiplex PCR reads and lists one entry per CDR3 protein. Among 550,000 or so distinct CDR3 sequences, around 12% were seen once, and the ten largest hold roughly 8.2%. These same data were also listed under a study on T cells in Graves' hyperthyroidism and ophthalmopathy.

The sequenced sample was peripheral blood mononuclear cells (PBMCs), obtained at new diagnosis, from a patient treated with antithyroid drugs. The receptors come from a woman between 25 and 40 years old with Graves disease.

This clonotype was detected only a few times. The rearrangement links TRBV27 to TRBJ1-1, with D perhaps matching TRBD1 (6 bases). The CDR3 length is 16 residues. Trimming took 2 bases from V and 10 from J, leaving 23 bases between them. Per germline, CDR1 MNHEY and CDR2 SMNVEV (reference sequence). Here the CDR3 reads CASSLRQVSRGRLAFF. The DNA for the CDR3 is TGTGCCAGCAGTTTAAGGCAGGTCTCTCGGGGGCGATTAGCTTTCTTT.

At least ten counts were recorded for this clonotype. The rearrangement links TRBV5-1 to TRBJ2-7; no firm D call. Trimming shortened V by 1 base and J by 4 bases, and 12 bases separated the two germline ends. Per the germline V gene, CDR1 is SGHRS and CDR2 is YFSETQ. This CDR3 spans 14 amino acids. The DNA for the CDR3 is TGCGCCAGCAGCTTGAAAGGCGGAGCTTACGAGCAGTACTTC. It codes for CASSLKGGAYEQYF.

Many counts were recorded for this clonotype. The gene calls are TRBV11-3 and TRBJ1-1; D possibly corresponds to TRBD1 (5 bases). Per germline, CDR1 SGHNT and CDR2 YENEEA. The CDR3 runs to 14 residues. V was pared by 4 bases and J by 4 bases, with 13 bases between. The CDR3 protein is CASSWRGSGTEAFF. In DNA, the CDR3 is TGTGCCAGCAGCTGGAGGGGCAGCGGCACTGAAGCTTTCTTT.

This clonotype showed up many times. The chain joins TRBV12-3 or TRBV12-4 to TRBJ2-2; TRBD2 matches 11 bases. Unmatched junction bases numbered 6, after V lost 3 bases and J lost 3 bases. This CDR3 contains 17 residues. In DNA form, the CDR3 reads TGTGCCAGCAGTTTTAGCGGGAGGGCCCCGGACACCGGGGAGCTGTTTTTT. Its protein product is CASSFSGRAPDTGELFF.

In this sample, this clonotype turned up many times. V usage is TRBV27 and J usage is TRBJ1-1; possibly TRBD1 for D (5 bases). CDR3 size: 13 residues. Germline V CDR1 and CDR2: MNHEY, SMNVEV (reference sequence). V lost 7 bases to trimming and J lost 1 base, with 10 bases between them. This chain's CDR3 is CASIGVSNTEAFF. The CDR3 coding sequence is TGTGCCAGCATAGGGGTATCGAACACTGAAGCTTTCTTT.

This clonotype was observed many times. The V gene is TRBV7-2, the J gene TRBJ1-1; TRBD1 might be the D (5 bases). The CDR3 consists of 14 residues. Deletions cut 2 bases from V and 7 bases from J, with 14 bases between. Germline V gene lookup returns CDR1 SGHTA and CDR2 FQGNSA. The CDR3 spells CASSLSGREGEAFF. The CDR3 bases are TGTGCCAGCAGCTTATCCGGCAGGGAAGGTGAAGCTTTCTTT.

This clonotype was seen many times. The chain combines TRBV7-2 with TRBJ1-1, with 11 bases identical to TRBD1. The junction had 4 bases not matched to a gene; V was cut back by 3 bases and J by 4 bases. From germline, CDR1 is SGHTA and CDR2 FQGNSA. The CDR3 has 15 amino acids. CDR3 nucleotides: TGTGCCAGCAGCTTTAGGACAGGGGGCCGCACTGAAGCTTTCTTT. This encodes CASSFRTGGRTEAFF.

There are many counts of this clonotype. The V and J genes are TRBV6-5 and TRBJ1-1, with TRBD1 matching 7 bases. V shed 4 bases and J 0 bases; nucleotides not matched to a gene: 2. The length of the CDR3 is 14 residues. Looked up from germline, CDR1 is MNHEY and CDR2 is SVGAGI. The DNA for the CDR3 is TGTGCCAGCAGTTCGGACAGGTTGAACACTGAAGCTTTCTTT. Protein sequence: CASSSDRLNTEAFF.

This clonotype came up many times. This rearrangement joins TRBV20-1 to TRBJ2-7; D possibly uses TRBD1 or TRBD2 (5 bases each). This CDR3 comprises 11 residues. The V gene lost 6 bases and the J gene lost 3 bases, with 9 bases spanning the gap. Germline assignment: CDR1 DFQATT and CDR2 SNEGSKA (reference sequence). Here the CDR3 reads CSALGDYEQYF. CDR3 sequence (DNA): TGCAGTGCGCTGGGGGACTACGAGCAGTACTTC.